The 5 T cell receptor beta chains presented below share a single source sample, sequenced in a study of vaccination effects on CD4 cells after COVID-19. The method was immunoSEQ multiplex PCR; TCRdb's version includes in-frame clones alone and lacks a portion of them. This repertoire shows 52,000 or so clones, under 75% found once; its top ten account for about 18%. ViraFEST used viral peptide pools to expand antigen-specific CD4+ T cells before sequencing. CD4+ T cell isolation took place after 10 days of culture. None of these healthy vaccinees had been infected with SARS-CoV-2 before vaccination. Which antigens these TCRs recognize remains unknown. The input for sequencing was CD4+ T cells from PBMCs cultured with SARS-CoV-2 spike peptides, taken before COVID-19 vaccination. The receptor source for this set is a human donor who received a COVID-19 vaccine.

The rearrangement uses TRBV11-3 and TRBJ1-1, with no clear D. CDR3 length: 12 amino acids. In germline, CDR1 is SGHNT, CDR2 YENEEA. Between the trimmed V and J ends, which lost 5 bases and 5 bases, there was a span of 9 bases. The CDR3 loop reads CASSRGPTEAFF. CDR3 nucleotides: TGTGCCAGCAGCCGCGGGCCAACTGAAGCTTTCTTT.

The chain carries TRBV9 and TRBJ2-2; TRBD1 agrees at 9 bases. CDR3 size: 15 residues. With 2 bases clipped from V and 4 bases from J, the junction kept 3 bases outside the gene matches. From germline, CDR1 is SGDLS and CDR2 YYNGEE. The CDR3, as DNA: TGTGCCAGCAGCGTGGGGACAGGGCCCACCGGGGAGCTGTTTTTT. Its protein product is CASSVGTGPTGELFF.

The chain employs TRBV15 and TRBJ2-7; 8 bases align to TRBD2. With V trimmed by 0 bases and J by 5 bases, 0 bases remained unmatched. This CDR3 comprises 13 residues. From germline, CDR1 is LNHNV and CDR2 YYDKDF (reference sequence). As DNA, the CDR3 is TGTGCCACCAGCAGAGAGACTAGCGACGAGCAGTACTTC. Translation gives CATSRETSDEQYF.

V usage is TRBV5-5 and J usage is TRBJ2-5; D not resolved. V lost 2 bases, J lost 1 base, and 9 bases lay in between. The CDR3 contains 14 residues. CDR1 and CDR2 from the germline V gene are SGHKS and YYEKEE (reference sequence). CDR3 bases: TGTGCCAGCAGCTTCCCGAGGACCCAAGAGACCCAGTACTTC. Translating it yields CASSFPRTQETQYF.

V usage is TRBV3-1 (or the pseudogene TRBV3-2) and J usage is TRBJ1-1, with 9 bases fitting TRBD1. The germline gives CDR1 LGHDT, CDR2 YNNKEL (reference sequence). V lost 2 bases and J lost 6; bases outside the gene matches: 7. The CDR3 extends over 15 amino acids. The CDR3 is CASSQPTDRGAEAFF. In DNA form, the CDR3 reads TGTGCCAGCAGCCAACCAACGGACAGGGGCGCTGAAGCTTTCTTT.